This T cell receptor beta chain was documented in a study of blood T cell repertoires in COVID-19. Germline V CDR1 and CDR2: SGDLS, YYNGEE. This CDR3 is 17 amino acids long. The V gene end was trimmed by 4 bases and the J gene end by 4 bases; junction bases not matched to a gene: 16. Using immunoSEQ multiplex PCR, the repertoire was profiled, and TCRdb retains in-frame clones only, with some absent. In the table there are roughly 41,000 clones, about 88% of which are singletons. This chain uses TRBV9 with TRBJ1-1; 7 nucleotides line up with TRBD1. Sequencing used peripheral blood. This receptor was identified in a human donor in a cohort sampled during active COVID-19. The CDR3, as DNA: TGTGCCAGCAGCCCCCATCGGGGCTTCTCAGGGGGCACTGAAGCTTTCTTT. Protein sequence: CASSPHRGFSGGTEAFF.